The 30 T cell receptor beta chains in this list originate from one sample, sequenced in a study of immune cell composition in non-small cell lung cancer. The normal lung sample lay at least 3 cm, and maximally far, from the tumour. Some clones are missing from TCRdb's copy, which holds only in-frame ones; the method was immunoSEQ multiplex PCR. The sample shows around 15,000 clones, 77% of them seen only once. These same data were also listed under a study on CD4 T cells in lung cancer.

The sample consisted of non-adjacent lung tissue. The receptor source for this set is a human donor with non-small cell lung cancer.

The chain links TRBV5-4 to TRBJ1-3, with 9 bases lining up with TRBD1. CDR1 is SGHNT, CDR2 YYREEE, per germline (reference sequence). With V trimmed by 1 base and J by 0 bases, 2 bases remained unmatched. CDR3 length equals 16 residues. CDR3 DNA sequence: TGTGCCAGCAGCTTGCCGGGACAGGGCTCTGGAAACACCATATATTTT. Translating gives CASSLPGQGSGNTIYF.

This chain links TRBV4-3 with TRBJ2-6, with D possibly matching TRBD2 (5 bases). Per the germline V gene, CDR1 is LGHNA and CDR2 is YSLEER. Between the trimmed V and J ends, which lost 0 bases and 3 bases, there was a span of 9 bases. The CDR3 totals 16 residues. The chain's CDR3 is CASSQEAANGANVLTF. CDR3 DNA: TGCGCCAGCAGCCAAGAAGCGGCAAATGGGGCCAACGTCCTGACTTTC.

The CDR3 loop is CASSPTRATEAFF. The CDR3 coding sequence is TGTGCCAGCTCACCAACAAGGGCCACTGAAGCTTTCTTT. The V gene is TRBV18, the J gene TRBJ1-1, with D hard to call. This CDR3 is built from 13 residues. The germline gives CDR1 KGHSH, CDR2 LQKENI. Deletions cut 2 bases from V and 4 bases from J, with 8 bases between. Full variable domain (outside the CDR3, taken from reference TRBV18 and TRBJ1-1): NAGVMQNPRHLVRRRGQEARLRCSPMKGHSHVYWYRQLPEEGLKFMVYLQKENIIDESGMPKERFSAEFPKEGPSILRIQQVVRGDSAAYFCASSPTRATEAFFGQGTRLTVV.

The chain links TRBV2 to TRBJ1-1; perhaps TRBD1 as D (6 bases). The CDR3 spans 17 residues. Trimming cost V 6 bases and J 1 base, with 21 bases left between them. The germline V gene encodes CDR1 SNHLY and CDR2 FYNNEI. CDR3 region: CASSELTGTVGNTEAFF. The CDR3 DNA reads as TGTGCCAGCAGCGAGCTTACAGGGACGGTTGGGAACACTGAAGCTTTCTTT.

The chain carries TRBV4-3 and TRBJ2-7; no firm D call. Trimming left V 0 bases short and J 0 bases short, with 9 bases between. The germline gives CDR1 LGHNA, CDR2 YSLEER. CDR3 length: 15 residues. Here the CDR3 reads CASSQDESGSYEQYF. The CDR3 nucleotides are TGCGCCAGCAGCCAAGATGAGTCAGGCTCCTACGAGCAGTACTTC.

The chain is built from TRBV4-1 and TRBJ1-6; no clear D gene. V was cut by 1 base and J by 6 bases, with 13 bases left in between. Germline CDR1 reads MGHRA; CDR2 reads YSYEKL. This CDR3 has 16 residues. The CDR3 loop reads CASSQGLTASNSPLHF. The CDR3 DNA reads as TGCGCCAGCAGCCAAGGACTCACGGCGAGTAATTCACCCCTCCACTTT.

The V gene is TRBV5-1, the J gene TRBJ1-1; 8 bases line up with TRBD1. CDR3 length: 16 residues. After removal of 0 bases from V and 0 bases from J, the junction contained 4 bases not matched to a gene. Germline lookup yields CDR1 SGHRS and CDR2 YFSETQ. CDR3 amino acids: CASSLATGGLNTEAFF. CDR3 nucleotides: TGCGCCAGCAGCTTGGCCACAGGGGGATTGAACACTGAAGCTTTCTTT. Full variable domain (missing parts from reference TRBV5-1 and TRBJ1-1): KAGVTQTPRYLIKTRGQQVTLSCSPISGHRSVSWYQQTPGQGLQFLFEYFSETQRNKGNFPGRFSGRQFSNSRSEMNVSTLELGDSALYLCASSLATGGLNTEAFFGQGTRLTVV.

The rearrangement links TRBV11-1 to TRBJ1-2; 7 positions agree with TRBD1. The germline gives CDR1 SGHAT, CDR2 FQDESV (reference sequence). The ends lost 4 bases at V and 7 bases at J; junction bases unmatched: 6. The CDR3 is 13 residues long. CDR3 DNA sequence: TGTGCCAGCAGCTATACAGGGGAAAGTGGCTACACCTTC. Its translation is CASSYTGESGYTF.

The chain employs TRBV6-5 and TRBJ2-7; TRBD2 matches at 8 bases. Germline V gives CDR1 MNHEY, CDR2 SVGAGI. J was trimmed by 0 bases and V by 6 bases; bases with no gene match: 7. The CDR3 totals 15 residues. CDR3 sequence: CASSRSGESSYEQYF. The CDR3 DNA reads as TGTGCCAGCAGCCGTAGCGGGGAGAGCTCCTACGAGCAGTACTTC.

Comments on this clone: The junction departs from the called germline gene at one end, perhaps through a read error. J is TRBJ1-2 and V is TRBV10-1; the D gene is possibly TRBD1 (5 bases). The CDR3 runs to 11 residues. CDR1 WNHNN and CDR2 SYGVQD come from the germline V gene (reference sequence). Here the CDR3 DNA reads TGCGCCCCTAGGTGCAGGGCAAGTCCAAGCTTC. It encodes CAPRCRASPSF.

V gene TRBV6-4 combines with J gene TRBJ1-6; no firm D call. The CDR3 sequence is 18 residues long. V lost 6 bases and J 2 bases, leaving 20 bases between the germline ends. The V gene's germline CDR1 is MRHNA and CDR2 SNTAGT. The CDR3 loop reads CASRITDHTLTYNSPLHF. CDR3 bases: TGTGCCAGCAGGATAACGGACCACACTTTAACCTATAATTCACCCCTCCACTTT.

There are a few counts of this clone. Relative to the germline gene, one junction end is altered; a read error may explain this. V usage is TRBV5-4 and J usage is TRBJ1-3; D perhaps matches TRBD1 (5 bases). The CDR3 has 15 amino acids. Looked up from germline, CDR1 is SGHNT and CDR2 is YYREEE (reference sequence). As DNA, the CDR3 is TGCGCCAGCAGCACAGACAGTGGCTCTGGAAACACCATATATTTT. Its translation is CASSTDSGSGNTIYF.

This chain joins TRBV28 and TRBJ2-5; D not certain. V was cut by 5 bases and J by 6 bases, with 10 bases left in between. The germline V gene has CDR1 MDHEN and CDR2 SYDVKM. The CDR3 consists of 12 residues. The CDR3 here is CASSPSSQTQYF. The CDR3 DNA reads as TGTGCCAGCAGTCCCTCCTCGCAGACCCAGTACTTC. The full variable domain, rest sourced from reference TRBV28 and TRBJ2-5, is DVKVTQSSRYLVKRTGEKVFLECVQDMDHENMFWYRQDPGLGLRLIYFSYDVKMKEKGDIPEGYSVSREKKERFSLILESASTNQTSMYLCASSPSSQTQYFGPGTRLLVL.

This sequence joins TRBV11-1 and TRBJ1-1; 9 bases line up with TRBD1. The CDR3 spans 15 residues. Trimming at V came to 5 bases and at J to 1 base, leaving 5 bases not matched to a gene. Germline CDR1 is SGHAT and CDR2 is FQDESV (reference sequence). CDR3 DNA sequence: TGTGCCAGCAGCGCTGGACAGGGGAAGAACACTGAAGCTTTCTTT. This codes for CASSAGQGKNTEAFF.

The chain combines TRBV18 with TRBJ2-1; 10 bases match TRBD1. V was clipped by 3 bases and J by 6 bases; unmatched bases: 5. The CDR3 sequence is 15 residues long. Germline CDR1 reads KGHSH; CDR2 reads LQKENI. The CDR3 region is CASSPDRGISNEQFF. In nucleotides, the CDR3 is TGTGCCAGCTCACCGGACAGGGGGATTTCCAATGAGCAGTTCTTC.

The chain links TRBV7-2 to TRBJ1-2, with D unclear. The CDR3 is 17 amino acids. Looked up from germline, CDR1 is SGHTA and CDR2 is FQGNSA. V gave up 1 base and J gave up 0 bases, with 15 bases separating them. CDR3 sequence: CASSLDAGAVTNYGYTF. Written as DNA, the CDR3 is TGTGCCAGCAGCTTAGATGCCGGAGCCGTGACTAACTATGGCTACACCTTC.

The gene calls are TRBV19 and TRBJ2-3; 10 positions match TRBD1. Germline V gives CDR1 LNHDA, CDR2 SQIVND (reference sequence). Losses at the gene ends were 5 bases for V and 7 bases for J; bases not matched to a gene: 3. CDR3 length: 13 residues. CDR3 DNA: TGTGCCAGTAGTGCGACAGGGGGCAATACGCAGTATTTT. This gives the protein CASSATGGNTQYF. Supplemented by reference TRBV19 and TRBJ2-3, the full variable domain reads DGGITQSPKYLFRKEGQNVTLSCEQNLNHDAMYWYRQDPGQGLRLIYYSQIVNDFQKGDIAEGYSVSREKKESFPLTVTSAQKNPTAFYLCASSATGGNTQYFGPGTRLTVL.

This chain uses TRBV7-2 with TRBJ2-1, with no clear D. The CDR3 totals 13 residues. Germline CDR1 SGHTA, CDR2 FQGNSA. V shed 0 bases and J shed 9 bases, with 9 bases lying between them. This CDR3 is CASSLAARSEQFF. As DNA, the CDR3 is TGTGCCAGCAGCTTAGCGGCTCGCTCTGAGCAGTTCTTC.

The J gene is TRBJ1-6, the V gene TRBV30, with D possibly TRBD1 on 5 matching bases. This CDR3 has 15 residues. Trimming took off 1 base at V and 1 base at J, with 8 bases between the two ends. CDR1 is GTSNPN, CDR2 SVGIG, per germline (reference sequence). CDR3 bases: TGTGCCTGGAGTGAAGGGGCTTCCTATAATTCACCCCTCCACTTT. This translates into CAWSEGASYNSPLHF.

The chain carries TRBV29-1 and TRBJ2-5; D gene uncertain. The length of the CDR3 is 14 residues. V shed 7 bases and J shed 3 bases, with 18 bases lying between them. The germline V gene encodes CDR1 SQVTM and CDR2 ANQGSEA. CDR3 sequence: CSGSPSGTKETQYF. The CDR3 nucleotides are TGCAGCGGATCCCCGTCCGGTACCAAAGAGACCCAGTACTTC.

CDR3 sequence reads: CASSLILAEQFF. Here the CDR3 DNA reads TGTGCCAGCAGTTTGATTCTAGCGGAGCAGTTCTTC. This chain links TRBV6-6 with TRBJ2-1, with D maybe TRBD2 (6 bases). This CDR3 region has 12 residues. Germline lookup yields CDR1 MNHNY and CDR2 SVGAGI (reference sequence). Trimming took 4 bases from V and 10 from J, leaving 11 bases between them.

This clone has just a few counts. The chain is built from TRBV30 and TRBJ2-2; either TRBD1 or TRBD2 may supply D (5 bases each). Germline V gene sequence: CDR1 GTSNPN, CDR2 SVGIG (reference sequence). V was clipped by 1 base and J by 4 bases, with 16 bases between them. CDR3 size: 16 residues. Here the CDR3 DNA reads TGTGCCTGGAGTGACCCGGGGCAGGCGATCACCGGGGAGCTGTTTTTT. Its translation is CAWSDPGQAITGELFF. The full variable domain, rest sourced from reference TRBV30 and TRBJ2-2, is SQTIHQWPATLVQPVGSPLSLECTVEGTSNPNLYWYRQAAGRGLQLLFYSVGIGQISSEVPQNLSASRPQDRQFILSSKKLLLSDSGFYLCAWSDPGQAITGELFFGEGSRLTVL.

V usage is TRBV2 and J usage is TRBJ1-1, with 9 bases lining up with TRBD1. Germline V gene sequence: CDR1 SNHLY, CDR2 FYNNEI. With 3 bases clipped from V and 4 bases from J, the junction kept 6 bases outside the gene matches. The CDR3 is 15 residues long. CDR3 DNA sequence: TGTGCCAGCAGTGACCCACCACAGGGGGCCACTGAAGCTTTCTTT. Protein: CASSDPPQGATEAFF.

The chain links TRBV6-6 to TRBJ2-1; the D is unclear. CDR1 is MNHNY, CDR2 SVGAGI, per germline (reference sequence). This CDR3 spans 9 amino acids. The V end was cut by 10 bases, the J end by 8 bases, with 6 bases between. The CDR3 DNA is TGTGCCATCGGCTATGAGCAGTTCTTC. Protein sequence: CAIGYEQFF.

By its share, this clone is large. The chain combines TRBV6-5 with TRBJ1-1; D uncertain. V lost 2 bases to trimming and J lost 5 bases, with 6 bases between them. CDR3 length: 12 residues. Germline V gene data show CDR1 as MNHEY and CDR2 as SVGAGI. For the CDR3, the DNA is TGTGCCAGCAGTTACGGTGGGACTGAAGCTTTCTTT. Translation gives CASSYGGTEAFF.

The genes are TRBV14 and TRBJ2-1; TRBD1 matches 12 bases. J lost 6 bases, V lost 0 bases, and 6 bases had no gene match. The V gene's germline CDR1 is SGHDN and CDR2 FVKESK. This CDR3 is 17 amino acids long. Written as DNA, the CDR3 is TGTGCCAGCAGCCAAGAGCCGGGACAGGGGGCGAGCAATGAGCAGTTCTTC. It translates to CASSQEPGQGASNEQFF.

The V call is TRBV7-2, the J call TRBJ1-3; the D gene is possibly TRBD1 (6 bases). V lost 3 bases, J lost 5 bases, and 17 bases lay in between. CDR3 size: 16 residues. Germline CDR1 and CDR2: SGHTA and FQGNSA. The CDR3, as DNA: TGTGCCAGCAGCTTTCAAGCCCCGGGACACCGAAACACCATATATTTT. Protein sequence: CASSFQAPGHRNTIYF.

CDR3 region: CATSRRDRAGDTQYF. CDR3 DNA sequence: TGTGCCACCAGCCGACGGGACAGGGCCGGAGATACGCAGTATTTT. The rearrangement joins TRBV15 to TRBJ2-3; 9 nucleotides agree with TRBD1. The CDR3 is 15 amino acids. After removal of 5 bases from V and 5 bases from J, the junction contained 8 bases not matched to a gene. Germline V CDR1 and CDR2: LNHNV, YYDKDF (reference sequence).

This clone was found once. This sequence joins TRBV18 and TRBJ2-7; 7 nucleotides align to TRBD1. CDR3 size: 16 residues. Germline CDR1 and CDR2: KGHSH and LQKENI. V gave up 1 base and J gave up 6 bases; unmatched junction bases: 12. The CDR3 coding sequence is TGTGCCAGCTCACCACGCTCCCAGACAGGGTTCGTCGAGCAGTACTTC. Residues: CASSPRSQTGFVEQYF.

This clone was recorded once. The rearrangement uses TRBV2 and TRBJ2-1; TRBD2 agrees at 11 bases. The V segment lost 5 bases and the J segment 7 bases; nucleotides outside the gene matches: 22. Germline V gives CDR1 SNHLY, CDR2 FYNNEI. The CDR3 loop spans 20 amino acids. The CDR3 loop reads CASSTKNSGTSGRGWNEQFF. CDR3 bases: TGTGCCAGCAGTACAAAGAATTCCGGTACTAGCGGGAGAGGGTGGAATGAGCAGTTCTTC.